These T cell receptor beta chains were read from a single sample in a study of vaccination and CD4 T cells after COVID-19. TCRdb fed the PCR reads into MiXCR, producing one record per CDR3 protein. The table includes about 16,000 distinct CDR3 sequences, 35% to 45% detected once. Their specific antigens are unknown. This specimen consisted of CD4+ T cells from blood, cultured in vitro, obtained before SARS-CoV-2 vaccination. The receptor set was obtained from a human donor who received a COVID-19 vaccine. The CDR3 runs from the conserved cysteine through the conserved F or W.

v_call: TRBV5-1
j_call: TRBJ2-5
cdr3_aa: CASSWRSRQSQETQYF

v_call: TRBV24-1
j_call: TRBJ1-3
cdr3_aa: CATSGGPYSGNTIYF

v_call: TRBV10-3
j_call: TRBJ2-3
cdr3_aa: CAISERGRTDTQYF

v_call: TRBV28
j_call: TRBJ1-3
cdr3_aa: CASSRSTGKSGNTIYF

v_call: TRBV19
j_call: TRBJ1-3
cdr3_aa: CASNTRDTGNTIYF

v_call: TRBV24-1
j_call: TRBJ2-5
cdr3_aa: CATSDRVSGGETQYF

v_call: TRBV27
j_call: TRBJ2-5
cdr3_aa: CASSLSVGETQYF

v_call: TRBV5-4
j_call: TRBJ2-1
cdr3_aa: CASSFGQGLGNEQFF

v_call: TRBV6-1
j_call: TRBJ2-1
cdr3_aa: CASSGTYNEQFF

v_call: TRBV9
j_call: TRBJ2-7
cdr3_aa: CASSVDQVSYEQYF

v_call: TRBV12-3/TRBV12-4
j_call: TRBJ1-2
cdr3_aa: CASSLAGSGYTF

v_call: TRBV29-1
j_call: TRBJ2-6
cdr3_aa: CSVLAGSGANVLTF

v_call: TRBV12-3/TRBV12-4
j_call: TRBJ2-1
cdr3_aa: CASSHLRTGGHNEQFF

v_call: TRBV5-5
j_call: TRBJ2-7
cdr3_aa: CASSLGTETWMVYEQYF

v_call: TRBV10-3
j_call: TRBJ1-2
cdr3_aa: CAISDRGGSGYTF

v_call: TRBV19
j_call: TRBJ2-3
cdr3_aa: CASSGRGSGEMFTDTQYF

v_call: TRBV6-1
j_call: TRBJ1-2
cdr3_aa: CASLQGGCTF

v_call: TRBV12-3/TRBV12-4
j_call: TRBJ1-1
cdr3_aa: CASSRQMNTEAFF

v_call: TRBV20-1
j_call: TRBJ1-6
cdr3_aa: CSADTGVIGMNSPLHF

v_call: TRBV24-1
j_call: TRBJ1-2
cdr3_aa: CATSGGDGYGYTF

v_call: TRBV4-1
j_call: TRBJ1-2
cdr3_aa: CASSQGGSIYGYTF

v_call: TRBV2
j_call: TRBJ2-7
cdr3_aa: CASRSQGPSSYEQYF

v_call: TRBV11-2
j_call: TRBJ2-3
cdr3_aa: CASSLDLVAGGDTQYF

v_call: TRBV12-3/TRBV12-4
j_call: TRBJ1-2
cdr3_aa: CASSLKRQGGYTF

v_call: TRBV6-5
j_call: TRBJ2-1
cdr3_aa: CASSYGGNEQFF

v_call: TRBV6-1
j_call: TRBJ2-7
cdr3_aa: CASSGEIEYYEQYF

v_call: TRBV12-3/TRBV12-4
j_call: TRBJ2-7
cdr3_aa: CASSFYGRLAGGRRRYEQYF

v_call: TRBV5-4
j_call: TRBJ2-5
cdr3_aa: CASSSGGVAQETQYF

v_call: TRBV5-4
j_call: TRBJ1-2
cdr3_aa: CASSPGQASSGYTF

v_call: TRBV2
j_call: TRBJ2-7
cdr3_aa: CASSEVRDEQYF

v_call: TRBV5-5
j_call: TRBJ1-6
cdr3_aa: CASSLGDGDNSPLHF

v_call: TRBV19
j_call: TRBJ2-6
cdr3_aa: CASSPRPMTEVARPGANVLTF

v_call: TRBV7-9
j_call: TRBJ2-5
cdr3_aa: CASSFLPSLYQETQYF

v_call: TRBV12-3/TRBV12-4
j_call: TRBJ1-1
cdr3_aa: CASSLRGGNTEAFF